This T cell receptor (beta chain) was sequenced in a study of Ad26.COV2.S vaccination and SARS-CoV-2 variants. Study-level points and caveats: Measurements of TCR breadth and depth may have given underestimates of the total T cell responses.

Measured with immunoSEQ multiplex PCR; TCRdb has only the in-frame clones, and not every one. The sample has 300,000 to 350,000 clones; around 84% are singletons. Treatment denoted: around 19 received Ad26.COV2.S at low or high dose, single or two shots; roughly five received placebo; per-sample allocation not given. Material that was analyzed had been drawn on day 63 after the first vaccine or placebo injection. Built on an Ad26 vector, the vaccine expressed Wuhan-strain SARS-CoV-2 spike. Per the germline V gene, CDR1 is MNHNY and CDR2 is SVGAGI (reference sequence). V was clipped by 7 bases and J by 0 bases, with 12 bases between them. CDR3 length: 15 residues. With respect to this clone: Antigen: not known.

This clonotype was sampled from a person aged 18 to 65 who received the Ad26.COV2.S COVID-19 vaccine or a placebo. The rearrangement uses TRBV6-6 and TRBJ1-4; D not certain. The input for sequencing was peripheral blood, taken in a trial of Ad26.COV2.S vaccine versus placebo. This CDR3 is CASIAQFATNEKLFF. The CDR3 nucleotides read TGTGCCAGCATCGCTCAGTTTGCAACTAATGAAAAACTGTTTTTT.